Listed below are T cell receptor beta chains from one sample, sequenced in a study of beta chain features in type 1 diabetes. Here immunoSEQ multiplex PCR was the method, and the copy in TCRdb shows in-frame clones only, minus some. The sample has more than 550,000 clones; around 15% are singletons. Input material: naive CD4+ T cells from blood. These receptors were obtained from a man aged 18 to 29 with type 1 diabetes. Both conserved end residues are part of each CDR3. A D gene is named only where the DNA matches it firmly. Clone size is stated in some rows and not others, as once, few, many or a class when expanded.

clone_size	j_call	v_call	d_call	cdr3_nt	cdr3_aa
few	TRBJ2-1	TRBV7-2	TRBD1	TGTGCCAGCAGCTCCCCGGGACAGGGGTACAATGAGCAGTTCTTC	CASSSPGQGYNEQFF
NA	TRBJ1-1	TRBV11-2	NA	TGTGCCAGCAGCAGGGGCACTTTGTTGGACACTGAAGCTTTCTTT	CASSRGTLLDTEAFF
few	TRBJ1-2	TRBV10-3	NA	TGTGCCATCACACCAGGAAGACGAGATGGCTACACCTTC	CAITPGRRDGYTF
NA	TRBJ2-7	TRBV28	NA	TGTGCCAGCACGAGCAGCTTTGGTCAATACGAGCAGTACTTC	CASTSSFGQYEQYF
few	TRBJ2-7	TRBV30	NA	TGTGCCTGGAGTGAACGGTCAGGCTCCTACGAGCAGTACTTC	CAWSERSGSYEQYF
few	TRBJ2-2	TRBV11-3	TRBD2	TGTGCCAGCAGCTTAGCGGGAGGACTGGAGCTGTTTTTT	CASSLAGGLELFF
few	TRBJ2-7	TRBV30	NA	TGTGCCTGGAGTGTACGAGAATTCCCGAACGCCTACGAGCAGTACTTC	CAWSVREFPNAYEQYF
many	TRBJ2-3	TRBV7-9	TRBD1	TGTGCGCACAGGGGGTCCACAGATACGCAGTATTTT	CAHRGSTDTQYF
NA	TRBJ2-1	TRBV18	TRBD1	TGTGCCAGCTCACTGGGGACAGATAGCTCCTACAATGAGCAGTTCTTC	CASSLGTDSSYNEQFF
NA	TRBJ2-1	TRBV2	TRBD1	TGTGCCAGCCGTGAGGGACAGGGGAACAATGAGCAGTTCTTC	CASREGQGNNEQFF
few	TRBJ1-2	TRBV30	NA	TGTGCCTGGACCCTAGGAGCGGGCGGCTATGGCTACACCTTC	CAWTLGAGGYGYTF
few	TRBJ2-3	TRBV11-1	TRBD2	TGTGCCAGCAGCTCACAGTCGACTAGCAGGGCAGATACGCAGTATTTT	CASSSQSTSRADTQYF
NA	TRBJ2-7	TRBV6-1	TRBD1	TGTGCCAGCAGGGTGGACAGGGTCGGCTACGAGCAGTACTTC	CASRVDRVGYEQYF
few	TRBJ1-2	TRBV27	NA	TGTGCCAGCAGTTTACCCCCCCGGGCAGCTTTTTATGGCTACACCTTC	CASSLPPRAAFYGYTF
NA	TRBJ1-1	TRBV30	NA	TGTGCCTGGAGTGAAAATGCGAACACTGAAGCTTTCTTT	CAWSENANTEAFF
NA	TRBJ2-6	TRBV27	NA	TGTGCCAGCAGTTCGCAGAGCTCTGGGGCCAACGTCCTGACTTTC	CASSSQSSGANVLTF
NA	TRBJ1-5	TRBV19	NA	TGTGCCATTAGTAAGGGTGCAGGCAATCAGCCCCAGCATTTT	CAISKGAGNQPQHF
NA	TRBJ2-7	TRBV20-1	NA	TGCAGTGCTAGTCAGGGATACGAGCAGTACTTC	CSASQGYEQYF
few	TRBJ2-1	TRBV20-1	NA	TGCAGTGCTAGAGGGGCCGGTGAGCAGTTCTTC	CSARGAGEQFF
NA	TRBJ2-3	TRBV6-1	NA	TGTGCCAGCACTCCAGGGCGCACAGATACGCAGTATTTT	CASTPGRTDTQYF
NA	TRBJ2-3	TRBV30	TRBD2	TGTGCCCGCAGCGGGGGCCCTAACACAGATACGCAGTATTTT	CARSGGPNTDTQYF
few	TRBJ2-7	TRBV18	NA	TGTGCCAGCTCTCCCGGGACATCCTACGAGCAGTACTTC	CASSPGTSYEQYF
NA	TRBJ1-1	TRBV30	NA	TGTGCCTGGAGTGTAGGAGTCACTGAAGCTTTCTTT	CAWSVGVTEAFF
few	TRBJ2-7	TRBV6-6	TRBD1	TGTGCCAGCAGTTGGGACAGGGGATACGAGCAGTACTTC	CASSWDRGYEQYF
NA	TRBJ1-5	TRBV28	NA	TGTGCCTGGGGGGCAGGCAATCAGCCCCAGCATTTT	CAWGAGNQPQHF
few	TRBJ1-2	TRBV7-9	NA	TGTGCCAGCAGCCGGGGTTTGTTAGAACAAACTAACTATGGCTACACCTTC	CASSRGLLEQTNYGYTF
NA	TRBJ1-5	TRBV30	TRBD1	TGTGCCTGGAGTTCTAGGACAGGGGAAGGAGGCAATCAGCCCCAGCATTTT	CAWSSRTGEGGNQPQHF
NA	TRBJ1-4	TRBV23-1	NA	TGCGCCAGCAGTCAATCTTGGGGGGGCCGGGAAAAACTGTTTTTT	CASSQSWGGREKLFF
NA	TRBJ2-5	TRBV29-1	TRBD1	TGCAGCGTTCTCAGGGGGACAGGGGAAGAGACCCAGTACTTC	CSVLRGTGEETQYF
NA	TRBJ2-1	TRBV9	NA	TGTGCCAGCAGCCCTGGACTGGTCGTGGGCGATGAGCAGTTCTTC	CASSPGLVVGDEQFF
NA	TRBJ2-3	TRBV6-5	NA	TGTGCCAGCACCGGACGCGCGAGGGATACGCAGTATTTT	CASTGRARDTQYF
NA	TRBJ2-1	TRBV7-2	TRBD2	TGTGCCAGCAGATCCGGGACTAGCGGGTACTACAATGAGCAGTTCTTC	CASRSGTSGYYNEQFF
NA	TRBJ2-6	TRBV30	NA	TGTGCCTGGACCGTTGGAGGTTCTGGGGCCAACGTCCTGACTTTC	CAWTVGGSGANVLTF
once	TRBJ1-6	TRBV6-5	TRBD1	TGTGCCAGCAGACCACCGGGACAGTCGAATTCACCCCTCCACTTT	CASRPPGQSNSPLHF
NA	TRBJ2-2	TRBV7-2	TRBD1	TGTGCCAGCAGCGGCCGGGACAGGTCCACCGGGGAGCTGTTTTTT	CASSGRDRSTGELFF
NA	TRBJ1-3	TRBV18	NA	TGTGCCAGCTCACCACCGAGTTCAACAGGAGTCATGTCTAAGAGCACCATATATTTT	CASSPPSSTGVMSKSTIYF
few	TRBJ2-2	TRBV7-2	NA	TGTGCCAGCAGCTCCCCCTACCTTCCGGGACGGGTTAACACCGGGGAGCTGTTTTTT	CASSSPYLPGRVNTGELFF
few	TRBJ2-3	TRBV14	NA	TGTGCCAGCAGCAACAAGGGCACAGATACGCAGTATTTT	CASSNKGTDTQYF
NA	TRBJ2-1	TRBV18	TRBD1	TGTGCCAGCTCACCACGGATTGTACAGGGGGACTACAATGAGCAGTTCTTC	CASSPRIVQGDYNEQFF
NA	TRBJ1-6	TRBV4-2	TRBD1	TGTGCCAGCAGCCAACGTAAGACAGGGGACTTGAATTCACCCCTCCACTTT	CASSQRKTGDLNSPLHF
NA	TRBJ1-2	TRBV7-9	TRBD1	TGTGCCAGCAGCTTAGGGGGACAGGGTGGCAGCTACACCTTC	CASSLGGQGGSYTF
NA	TRBJ1-2	TRBV29-1	NA	TGCAGCGTTGGGGAAGGCGGGGGAATCGGCTATGGCTACACCTTC	CSVGEGGGIGYGYTF
NA	TRBJ1-1	TRBV9	TRBD1	TGTGCCAGCAGCGTAGAAAACAGGGGGAGGACTGAAGCTTTCTTT	CASSVENRGRTEAFF
few	TRBJ1-1	TRBV5-4	NA	TGTGCCAGCAGCTTGGAGCAGGGTATAACTGAAGCTTTCTTT	CASSLEQGITEAFF
NA	TRBJ2-3	TRBV5-6	TRBD2	TGTGCCAGCAGCTTTAGCGGGAGGAGGGAGTTTACTACGCAGTATTTT	CASSFSGRREFTTQYF
NA	TRBJ1-2	TRBV6-5	TRBD1	TGTGCCAGCAGTCCTGCGGACAGGGGTGGCTATGGCTACACCTTC	CASSPADRGGYGYTF
few	TRBJ2-3	TRBV7-2	NA	TGTGCCAGCAGCTTAGAGGGAGATACGCAGTATTTT	CASSLEGDTQYF
NA	TRBJ1-2	TRBV7-9	NA	TGTGCCAGCAGCTTAGACGCTAACGGCTACACCTTC	CASSLDANGYTF
few	TRBJ2-7	TRBV23-1	TRBD2	TGCGCCAGCACCCGGGGAGGGCGATCCTACGAGCAGTACTTC	CASTRGGRSYEQYF
NA	TRBJ2-1	TRBV30	TRBD1	TGTGCCTGGAGTTACCGACAGGGGTCCTACAATGAGCAGTTCTTC	CAWSYRQGSYNEQFF
few	TRBJ2-2	TRBV5-1	NA	TGCGCCAGCAGCTTGGGAAGGGAAAGTACCGGGGAGCTGTTTTTT	CASSLGRESTGELFF
NA	TRBJ2-7	TRBV30	NA	TGTGCCTGGAGTGCCCACGAGCAGTACTTC	CAWSAHEQYF
NA	TRBJ2-1	TRBV6-5	TRBD2	TGTGCCAGCAGTTTATCTAGCGGGAGAATGAGGTCGGTCTTC	CASSLSSGRMRSVF
few	TRBJ2-3	TRBV5-6	NA	TGTGCCAGCAGCTTCCGGGGTGGCACAGATACGCAGTATTTT	CASSFRGGTDTQYF
few	TRBJ2-5	TRBV11-2	NA	TGTGCCAGCAGCCCCCTCGGGGCCTACCAAGAGACCCAGTACTTC	CASSPLGAYQETQYF
NA	TRBJ2-2	TRBV30	TRBD2	TGTGCCTGGAGTGTAACCCTAGCGGGCGGGGAGCTGTTTTTT	CAWSVTLAGGELFF
NA	TRBJ1-5	TRBV11-1	NA	TGTGCCAGCAGCACGGACAGTTATCAGCCCCAGCATTTT	CASSTDSYQPQHF
few	TRBJ2-7	TRBV29-1	NA	TGCAGCGCCAAGATTGGGACAACGAAAACTCGCTACGAGCAGTACTTC	CSAKIGTTKTRYEQYF
few	TRBJ1-1	TRBV7-9	NA	TGTGCCAGCAGCTTCGATCTTGAAGCTTTCTTT	CASSFDLEAFF
NA	TRBJ2-3	TRBV30	NA	TGTGCCTGGAGTGTGGTCCGCAGGACCCTCACAGATACGCAGTATTTT	CAWSVVRRTLTDTQYF